These 14 T cell receptor beta chains were sequenced from one sample in a study of shared clonotypes between healthy human individuals. Here immunoSEQ multiplex PCR was the method, and the copy in TCRdb shows in-frame clones only, minus some. The sample records 2 million to 2.5 million clones, 90% to 96% being singletons. The specimen sequenced was naive CD4+ T cells sorted from blood. The subset: CD45RA+ positively selected. Receptors were obtained from a man between 18 and 35 years old in good health.

This clone was detected once. Other DNA variants within this sample encode the same CDR3. The chain combines TRBV19 with TRBJ2-1; possibly TRBD1 or TRBD2 for D (5 bases each). Germline V lookup: CDR1 LNHDA, CDR2 SQIVND (reference sequence). The length of the CDR3 is 15 residues. Trimming left V 1 base short and J 3 bases short, with 10 bases between. The CDR3 DNA sequence: TGTGCCAGTAGTATAGGAGGGCAGGGCTACAATGAGCAGTTCTTC. This sequence encodes CASSIGGQGYNEQFF. Variable domain in full (rest from reference TRBV19 and TRBJ2-1): DGGITQSPKYLFRKEGQNVTLSCEQNLNHDAMYWYRQDPGQGLRLIYYSQIVNDFQKGDIAEGYSVSREKKESFPLTVTSAQKNPTAFYLCASSIGGQGYNEQFFGPGTRLTVL.

The genes are TRBV7-9 and TRBJ2-3; 13 nucleotides align to TRBD2. The trim removed 1 base at V and 2 bases at J, leaving 6 bases unmatched. Germline CDR1 reads SEHNR; CDR2 reads FQNEAQ (reference sequence). CDR3 length: 18 amino acids. The CDR3 DNA is TGTGCCAGCAGCTTAGGACTAGCGGGGGGCACCTTCACAGATACGCAGTATTTT. Translated, it gives CASSLGLAGGTFTDTQYF. Filled out from reference TRBV7-9 and TRBJ2-3, the complete variable domain reads DTGVSQNPRHKITKRGQNVTFRCDPISEHNRLYWYRQTLGQGPEFLTYFQNEAQLEKSRLLSDRFSAERPKGSFSTLEIQRTEQGDSAMYLCASSLGLAGGTFTDTQYFGPGTRLTVL.

The chain has TRBV7-9 and TRBJ2-7; 7 bases are a match to TRBD2. Per germline, CDR1 SEHNR and CDR2 FQNEAQ (reference sequence). The length of the CDR3 is 15 residues. V shed 6 bases and J 3 bases; nucleotides not matched to a gene: 11. CDR3 nucleotides: TGTGCCAGCAGTCCGGGGGGTAAGGTAAACTACGAGCAGTACTTC. The encoded protein is CASSPGGKVNYEQYF.

V and J are TRBV10-3 and TRBJ2-7; D is undetermined. This CDR3 contains 15 residues. Looked up from germline, CDR1 is ENHRY and CDR2 is SYGVKD. The V end was cut by 0 bases, the J end by 2 bases, with 11 bases between. The CDR3 protein is CAISESLPPPYEQYF. CDR3 bases: TGTGCCATCAGTGAGTCTTTACCTCCCCCCTACGAGCAGTACTTC.

The rearrangement uses TRBV28 and TRBJ2-5; TRBD1 or TRBD2 may be the D gene (6 bases each). This CDR3 is built from 15 residues. From germline, CDR1 is MDHEN and CDR2 SYDVKM. V gave up 6 bases and J gave up 0 bases, with 14 bases separating them. This CDR3 is CASRANGGDQETQYF. The CDR3 DNA is TGTGCCAGCAGAGCTAACGGGGGCGACCAAGAGACCCAGTACTTC.

The chain carries TRBV6-5 and TRBJ1-6, with D perhaps TRBD1 (5 bases). Trimming took off 7 bases at V and 7 bases at J, with 14 bases between the two ends. This CDR3 spans 14 amino acids. CDR1 is MNHEY, CDR2 SVGAGI, per germline. In DNA, the CDR3 is TGTGCCAGCACCCCGGGACTGCGAAATTCACCCCTCCACTTT. The encoded protein is CASTPGLRNSPLHF.

In regard to this clone: An end of the junction does not agree with germline; a read error may underlie this. The chain combines TRBV25-1 with TRBJ2-7; D is uncertain. There are 14 residues in the CDR3. Germline V gene sequence: CDR1 MGHDK, CDR2 SYGVNS. Here the CDR3 reads CASSARRSSDEQYF. CDR3 sequence (DNA): TGTGCCAGCAGTGCCCGGCGATCCTCCGACGAGCAGTACTTC.

The rearrangement links TRBV4-1 to TRBJ1-1; D might be TRBD1 (5 bases). CDR3 length: 16 amino acids. V lost 7 bases and J lost 4, with 22 bases in between. Looked up from germline, CDR1 is MGHRA and CDR2 is YSYEKL. CDR3 sequence reads: CASTVVATAAGTEAFF. Written as DNA, the CDR3 is TGCGCCAGCACCGTGGTGGCGACAGCCGCGGGCACTGAAGCTTTCTTT.

The V and J genes are TRBV10-1 and TRBJ1-2, with D unclear. V lost 0 bases to trimming and J lost 8 bases, with 10 bases between them. The germline CDR1 and CDR2 sequences are WNHNN and SYGVQD (reference sequence). The CDR3 runs 13 residues. CDR3 residues: CASSESPILGYTF. CDR3 DNA sequence: TGCGCCAGCAGTGAGTCTCCAATCTTAGGCTACACCTTC.

The rearrangement joins TRBV5-4 to TRBJ2-7; TRBD2 aligns across 16 bases. Germline lookup yields CDR1 SGHNT and CDR2 YYREEE (reference sequence). The CDR3 length is 13 residues. V shed 4 bases, J shed 12 bases, and the junction held 4 bases outside the gene matches. The CDR3 protein is CASSTGLAGGTYF. CDR3 in DNA: TGTGCCAGCAGCACGGGACTAGCGGGGGGGACGTACTTC.

This clone was detected only once. The chain joins TRBV30 to TRBJ1-2, with D unclear. The length of the CDR3 is 15 residues. Germline V gene data show CDR1 as GTSNPN and CDR2 as SVGIG (reference sequence). Trimming left V 0 bases short and J 3 bases short, with 14 bases between. The CDR3 region is CAWSVEKGFDYGYTF. The CDR3 DNA sequence: TGTGCCTGGAGTGTCGAGAAAGGGTTCGACTATGGCTACACCTTC. Together with reference TRBV30 and TRBJ1-2, the CDR3 gives the full variable domain: SQTIHQWPATLVQPVGSPLSLECTVEGTSNPNLYWYRQAAGRGLQLLFYSVGIGQISSEVPQNLSASRPQDRQFILSSKKLLLSDSGFYLCAWSVEKGFDYGYTFGSGTRLTVV.

This clone has a single count. The rearrangement links TRBV18 to TRBJ1-2; 7 positions match TRBD1. The CDR3 covers 15 residues. V lost 0 bases and J lost 6; bases outside the gene matches: 7. From germline, CDR1 is KGHSH and CDR2 LQKENI. The CDR3, as DNA: TGTGCCAGCTCACCACCACAGGGGAGGACGAATGGCTACACCTTC. Amino acid sequence: CASSPPQGRTNGYTF. The full variable domain, completed using reference TRBV18 and TRBJ1-2, is NAGVMQNPRHLVRRRGQEARLRCSPMKGHSHVYWYRQLPEEGLKFMVYLQKENIIDESGMPKERFSAEFPKEGPSILRIQQVVRGDSAAYFCASSPPQGRTNGYTFGSGTRLTVV.

Remarks on this clone: The same CDR3 is also encoded by other DNA sequences in this sample. This chain uses TRBV2 with TRBJ1-5; D is undetermined. Between the trimmed V and J ends, which lost 2 bases and 0 bases, there was a span of 5 bases. Germline V gives CDR1 SNHLY, CDR2 FYNNEI. CDR3 length: 14 residues. In DNA form, the CDR3 reads TGTGCCAGCAGTGAAACCGATAGCAATCAGCCCCAGCATTTT. This gives the protein CASSETDSNQPQHF.

The chain links TRBV18 to TRBJ1-2; 9 bases agree with TRBD1. The CDR3 is 13 residues long. Germline V lookup: CDR1 KGHSH, CDR2 LQKENI. The V and J ends lost 5 bases and 6 bases, in that order; junction bases with no gene match: 4. CDR3 region: CASSMDRGDGYTF. CDR3 nucleotides: TGTGCCAGCTCAATGGACAGGGGAGATGGCTACACCTTC. Based on the CDR3 plus reference TRBV18 and TRBJ1-2, the full variable domain is NAGVMQNPRHLVRRRGQEARLRCSPMKGHSHVYWYRQLPEEGLKFMVYLQKENIIDESGMPKERFSAEFPKEGPSILRIQQVVRGDSAAYFCASSMDRGDGYTFGSGTRLTVV.